Given below is one TCR beta chain in context. The antigen is undetermined. These data originate in a study of STAT5B mutations in CD4+ large granular lymphocyte leukemia. Study conclusions and caveats: Top patient clones used TRBV06 genes more often: 8/27 versus 2/35 in controls.

Per the original methods: The detection floor for productive clonotype frequency was 2.59 x 10-5. Generated by immunoSEQ multiplex PCR, the TCRdb table keeps only in-frame clones and is missing some. V and J calls and clone size follow that table, whereas D and trimming were derived from the DNA. The repertoire holds roughly 29,000 clones, with less than 85% as singletons. Controls came from buffy coats of healthy blood donors. Germline CDR1 reads SGHTA; CDR2 reads FQGTGA. This CDR3 spans 13 amino acids. The ends were cut back, 4 bases at V and 10 bases at J, with 14 bases in the middle. The V gene is TRBV7-3, the J gene TRBJ2-1, with D perhaps TRBD1 or TRBD2 (5 bases each). This receptor was obtained from a human donor in good health. Sequenced sample: CD4+ T cells from blood buffy coats. This chain's CDR3 is CASSSGPHPEQFF. In nucleotides, the CDR3 is TGTGCCAGCAGCTCGGGGCCGCACCCGGAGCAGTTCTTC. Complete variable domain (other parts from reference TRBV7-3 and TRBJ2-1): GAGVSQTPSNKVTEKGKYVELRCDPISGHTALYWYRQSLGQGPEFLIYFQGTGAADDSGLPNDRFFAVRPEGSVSTLKIQRTERGDSAVYLCASSSGPHPEQFFGPGTRLTVL.